Described below is a single TCR beta chain sequence and its context. Its cognate antigen is unknown. This entry is derived from a study of cytomegalovirus exposure and HLA in healthy donors. Study-level points and caveats: Versus the approximately 700-donor mean, an Asian-associated ancestry cluster reportedly showed fewer N-insertions in a later analysis. The authors later found HLA-associated TCR beta chains more clonally expanded than equally common others. A prior analysis recorded that most TCR beta V segments were productive about 87% or about 30% of the time.

PCR amplification relied on 60 Vbeta primers (plus 13 Jbeta primers). The table came from immunoSEQ multiplex PCR; TCRdb's copy has only in-frame clones and leaves some out. The sample is made up of 68,000 or so clones, and the top ten hold more than 15% of it. This CDR3 comprises 15 residues. The V segment lost 4 bases and the J segment 1 base; nucleotides outside the gene matches: 5. CDR1 MNHNS and CDR2 SASEGT come from the germline V gene. Sequencing was carried out using PBMCs. This sequence originates from a boy aged 5-17 years in good health and CMV-seronegative. The V and J genes are TRBV6-1 and TRBJ1-1; 8 positions match TRBD1. CDR3 in amino acids: CASSAQGAGNTEAFF. The CDR3 region has the DNA TGTGCCAGCAGTGCGCAGGGGGCCGGGAACACTGAAGCTTTCTTT.